The 21 T cell receptor beta chains presented below share a single source sample, sequenced in a study of shared clonotypes between healthy human individuals. TCRdb's table, derived via immunoSEQ multiplex PCR, lists solely in-frame clones and lacks some. The table records a few million clones, roughly nine tenths of them present only once. Sequenced sample: naive CD4+ T cells sorted from blood. Indicated subset: CD45RA+ positively selected. These receptors were taken from a man between 18 and 35 years old in good health.

This clone was counted once. This sequence joins TRBV6-1 and TRBJ1-5; 7 bases are shared with TRBD1. The CDR3 is made up of 14 amino acids. Trimming at V came to 10 bases and at J to 5 bases, leaving 11 bases not matched to a gene. Looked up from germline, CDR1 is MNHNS and CDR2 is SASEGT. The CDR3 is CAISGQKTDQPQHF. CDR3 nucleotides: TGTGCCATCTCGGGACAGAAAACAGATCAGCCCCAGCATTTT.

The chain joins TRBV28 to TRBJ1-4; 8 positions agree with TRBD1. Germline CDR1 MDHEN, CDR2 SYDVKM. Unmatched junction bases numbered 7, after V lost 6 bases and J lost 1 base. The CDR3 loop spans 16 amino acids. CDR3 sequence (DNA): TGTGCCAGCAGGTCAGGGGGCCAGATAACTAATGAAAAACTGTTTTTT. Protein: CASRSGGQITNEKLFF.

J is TRBJ2-3 and V is TRBV5-4; 8 positions agree with TRBD1. The CDR3 contains 15 residues. The V and J ends lost 5 bases and 1 base, in that order; junction bases with no gene match: 6. Germline V gene sequence: CDR1 SGHNT, CDR2 YYREEE (reference sequence). In DNA, the CDR3 is TGTGCCAGCAGACAAGACAGGGGACGCACAGATACGCAGTATTTT. Residues: CASRQDRGRTDTQYF.

The gene calls are TRBV20-1 and TRBJ1-6; unclear D gene. This CDR3 has 11 amino acids. Trimming took off 1 base at V and 11 bases at J, with 6 bases between the two ends. From germline, CDR1 is DFQATT and CDR2 SNEGSKA (reference sequence). CDR3 residues: CSARAEAPLHF. The CDR3 DNA reads as TGCAGTGCTAGAGCTGAGGCACCCCTCCACTTT.

This rearrangement joins TRBV30 to TRBJ1-5; D unresolved. This CDR3 has 13 residues. Germline-derived CDR1 and CDR2 are GTSNPN and SVGIG (reference sequence). V lost 6 bases and J 2 bases, leaving 11 bases between the germline ends. The CDR3 is CACSGSGNQPQHF. Written as DNA, the CDR3 is TGTGCCTGCAGCGGGAGCGGCAATCAGCCCCAGCATTTT.

This rearrangement joins TRBV5-1 to TRBJ2-1, with D tentatively TRBD1 or TRBD2 (6 bases each). From germline, CDR1 is SGHRS and CDR2 YFSETQ. This CDR3 has 15 residues. Trimming took off 0 bases at V and 3 bases at J, with 10 bases between the two ends. The DNA for the CDR3 is TGCGCCAGCAGCTTGGAGGGGGGAATCTACAATGAGCAGTTCTTC. Its translation: CASSLEGGIYNEQFF.

This clone showed up just a few times. The sample carries other DNA sequences with the same CDR3. The rearrangement uses TRBV15 and TRBJ2-5; D is ambiguous. The germline V gene encodes CDR1 LNHNV and CDR2 YYDKDF (reference sequence). The V end lost 0 bases, the J end lost 1 base, and 3 bases lay between the germline ends. The CDR3 is 13 residues long. CDR3 residues: CATSRDPQETQYF. In DNA, the CDR3 is TGTGCCACCAGCAGAGATCCCCAAGAGACCCAGTACTTC.

This clone was counted a few times. V is TRBV15 and J is TRBJ1-5, with D maybe TRBD1 (6 bases). V lost 8 bases and J 0 bases, leaving 11 bases between the germline ends. Germline CDR1 and CDR2: LNHNV and YYDKDF (reference sequence). The length of the CDR3 is 14 residues. CDR3 protein: CATAGQFSNQPQHF. The CDR3 DNA reads TGTGCCACCGCTGGACAGTTTAGCAATCAGCCCCAGCATTTT.

The chain couples TRBV28 to TRBJ1-4; the match to TRBD1 covers 8 bases. CDR1 and CDR2 from the germline V gene are MDHEN and SYDVKM. Trimming at V came to 4 bases and at J to 6 bases, leaving 4 bases not matched to a gene. The CDR3 totals 14 residues. For the CDR3, the DNA is TGTGCCAGCAGTTCTACAGGGGGGCATGAAAAACTGTTTTTT. Its translation is CASSSTGGHEKLFF.

This clone was seen once. The gene calls are TRBV7-9 and TRBJ2-5; 7 positions match TRBD1. Judging by the DNA end, TRBJ2-7 fits better; the J call may be wrong. CDR1 is SEHNR, CDR2 FQNEAQ, per germline (reference sequence). The CDR3 has 15 amino acids. The chain's CDR3 is CASSLRQGRDYEQYF. In nucleotides, the CDR3 is TGTGCCAGCAGCCTCCGACAGGGCCGAGACTACGAGCAGTACTTC.

The chain joins TRBV9 to TRBJ1-2; D might be TRBD1 (5 bases). Germline assignment: CDR1 SGDLS and CDR2 YYNGEE. The length of the CDR3 is 15 residues. The ends were cut back, 0 bases at V and 4 bases at J, with 13 bases in the middle. This CDR3 reads CASSVARGAGYGYTF. In nucleotides, the CDR3 is TGTGCCAGCAGCGTAGCGAGGGGCGCCGGCTATGGCTACACCTTC.

The chain recombines TRBV7-9 with TRBJ1-6; tentatively, D is TRBD1 (5 bases). Trimming cost V 2 bases and J 5 bases, with 7 bases left between them. This CDR3 is built from 14 residues. Looked up from germline, CDR1 is SEHNR and CDR2 is FQNEAQ (reference sequence). The CDR3 DNA reads as TGTGCCAGCAGCTTACGGGGGAATAATTCACCCCTCCACTTT. It translates to CASSLRGNNSPLHF.

J is TRBJ2-3 and V is TRBV6-5; the D is unclear. CDR1 and CDR2 (germline): MNHEY, SVGAGI. The CDR3 consists of 11 residues. Trimming removed 6 bases at V and 11 bases at J, with 12 bases between. The CDR3, as DNA: TGTGCCAGCAGCTCCACTAAAGGGCAGTATTTT. It specifies CASSSTKGQYF.

The gene calls are TRBV28 and TRBJ2-5; 12 bases agree with TRBD2. The trim removed 6 bases at V and 1 base at J, leaving 9 bases unmatched. This CDR3 is 17 amino acids long. Germline values: CDR1 MDHEN, CDR2 SYDVKM. CDR3 DNA: TGTGCCAGCAGAAGCCCCGGACTAGCGGGGCTCCAAGAGACCCAGTACTTC. This translates into CASRSPGLAGLQETQYF. Together with reference TRBV28 and TRBJ2-5, the CDR3 gives the full variable domain: DVKVTQSSRYLVKRTGEKVFLECVQDMDHENMFWYRQDPGLGLRLIYFSYDVKMKEKGDIPEGYSVSREKKERFSLILESASTNQTSMYLCASRSPGLAGLQETQYFGPGTRLLVL.

The table lists this clone with a count of one. The DNA for the CDR3 is TGTGCCAGCAGGCCACAAGCTATGAACACTGAAGCTTTCTTT. This gives the protein CASRPQAMNTEAFF. The chain joins TRBV28 to TRBJ1-1; unclear D gene. Germline CDR1 and CDR2: MDHEN and SYDVKM. V was cut by 6 bases and J by 0 bases, with 11 bases left in between. The CDR3 length is 14 residues.

The CDR3 is CASSLRLAGANEQFF. As DNA, the CDR3 is TGTGCCAGCAGCCTGCGACTAGCGGGGGCCAATGAGCAGTTCTTC. V gene TRBV7-9 combines with J gene TRBJ2-1; 12 nucleotides align to TRBD2. The CDR3 has 15 residues. With V trimmed by 5 bases and J by 6 bases, 5 bases remained unmatched. Germline CDR1 reads SEHNR; CDR2 reads FQNEAQ (reference sequence).

This chain links TRBV19 with TRBJ1-2; the match to TRBD1 covers 7 bases. Germline V CDR1 and CDR2: LNHDA, SQIVND (reference sequence). After removal of 3 bases from V and 2 bases from J, the junction contained 9 bases not matched to a gene. The CDR3 contains 16 residues. The CDR3 reads CASSIPMTGNNYGYTF. The CDR3 nucleotides read TGTGCCAGTAGTATCCCAATGACAGGGAACAACTATGGCTACACCTTC.

The chain recombines TRBV19 with TRBJ2-7, with TRBD1 matching over 7 bases. V lost 3 bases and J lost 1; bases outside the gene matches: 6. The CDR3 runs 15 residues. CDR1 and CDR2 from the germline V gene are LNHDA and SQIVND (reference sequence). The CDR3 sequence: CASSMGDSRSYEQYF. In DNA, the CDR3 is TGTGCCAGTAGTATGGGGGACAGCAGATCCTACGAGCAGTACTTC.

The genes are TRBV29-1 and TRBJ1-4; 7 bases are a match to TRBD1. With V trimmed by 7 bases and J by 2 bases, 7 bases remained unmatched. The CDR3 contains 14 residues. In germline, CDR1 is SQVTM, CDR2 ANQGSEA. The chain's CDR3 is CSAASTGTNEKLFF. In DNA form, the CDR3 reads TGCAGCGCCGCCTCGACAGGGACTAATGAAAAACTGTTTTTT.

The chain has TRBV2 and TRBJ2-3; 9 nucleotides line up with TRBD2. The CDR3 runs to 15 residues. Trimming at V came to 6 bases and at J to 1 base, leaving 5 bases not matched to a gene. CDR1 and CDR2 (germline): SNHLY, FYNNEI. CDR3 loop: CASSGGGARTDTQYF. The CDR3 DNA reads as TGTGCCAGCAGCGGCGGGGGGGCTCGCACAGATACGCAGTATTTT.

The rearrangement joins TRBV23-1 to TRBJ1-5; 7 bases line up with TRBD1. TRBV23-1 is annotated as an ORF whose role is uncertain. V dropped 5 bases and J dropped 0; count of bases not matched to a gene: 7. The CDR3 sequence is 16 residues long. In DNA form, the CDR3 reads TGCGCCAGCAGTACCGACAGGGACGATAGCAATCAGCCCCAGCATTTT. Translation gives CASSTDRDDSNQPQHF.